Below, one T cell receptor beta chain is given with its context. The antigen is undetermined. These data are taken from a study of T cells in Graves' hyperthyroidism and ophthalmopathy. Study results and caveats: Stable hyperthyroidism was told apart from ophthalmopathy by a model built on 13 V-J features. A median around 6.8 months before onset, the model predicted ophthalmopathy.

V was trimmed by 5 bases and J by 7 bases, leaving 18 bases between them. There are 15 residues in the CDR3. In germline, CDR1 is MNHNS, CDR2 SASEGT. It was RNA transcripts that yielded the amplified TCR beta CDR3 regions. Researchers ran a first-round RT-PCR on the TCR CDR3 using the HTBI primer set. MiXCR was run by TCRdb on the multiplex PCR reads, yielding one entry per CDR3 protein. The sample records about 360,000 distinct CDR3 sequences, roughly 14% being singletons. Uncontrolled infections, other autoimmune diseases, pregnancy or lactation led to exclusion of patients. The chain has TRBV6-1 and TRBJ2-1; perhaps TRBD2 as D (6 bases). This TCR was recovered from a woman aged 18 to 35 with Graves' hyperthyroidism that later progressed to Graves' ophthalmopathy. Sequences were obtained from blood. Here the CDR3 reads CASSSAGTFGNEQFF. The DNA of the CDR3 is TGTGCCAGCAGTTCCGCCGGGACTTTTGGAAATGAGCAGTTCTTC.